This T cell receptor (beta chain) was recorded in a study of T cell responses to AZD1222 COVID-19 vaccine. Here immunoSEQ multiplex PCR was the method, and the copy in TCRdb shows in-frame clones only, minus some. Of about 120,000 clones in the sample, 80% to 90% are singletons; the top ten hold 3% to 4%. This clone was picked up a small number of times. Compared with germline, one end of the junction differs, possibly owing to a read error. The CDR3 contains 12 residues. The sample in question was peripheral blood, obtained on day 0 of MenACWY control vaccination. The TCR comes from an adult in good health. The chain couples TRBV12-3 or TRBV12-4 to TRBJ2-3; 8 bases are shared with TRBD1. CDR3 loop: CASSLGDRTEHF. In DNA form, the CDR3 reads TGTGCCAGCAGTTTGGGGGACAGGACAGAGCATTTT.